The 32 T cell receptor beta chains given below trace back to one sample, sequenced in a study of OX40 agonist ivuxolimab in advanced cancers. Assay used: immunoSEQ multiplex PCR; TCRdb lists only in-frame clones, some missing. The data contain 65,000 to 75,000 clones, around 84% of them singletons. Source: CD4+ or CD8+ T cells sorted from blood, taken in a trial of the OX40 agonist ivuxolimab. Every receptor here comes from an adult with an advanced solid tumor such as melanoma, head and neck, liver or kidney cancer.

This chain joins TRBV18 and TRBJ2-7, with 11 bases aligning to TRBD1. The CDR3 is 14 residues long. Per the germline V gene, CDR1 is KGHSH and CDR2 is LQKENI. The V gene end was trimmed by 4 bases and the J gene end by 5 bases; junction bases not matched to a gene: 4. The CDR3 region is CASSRGQGANEQYF. The DNA of the CDR3 is TGTGCCAGCTCACGTGGACAGGGGGCCAACGAGCAGTACTTC.

The chain carries TRBV19 and TRBJ1-5; no firm D call. Trimming removed 0 bases from V and 5 bases from J, with 8 bases in between. The CDR3 is 14 residues long. CDR1 LNHDA and CDR2 SQIVND come from the germline V gene (reference sequence). The DNA for the CDR3 is TGTGCCAGTAGTATAGATGTCCAGGATCAGCCCCAGCATTTT. This translates into CASSIDVQDQPQHF.

V is TRBV9 and J is TRBJ1-1; the D is unclear. Germline CDR1 and CDR2: SGDLS and YYNGEE. The CDR3 has 14 residues. Between the trimmed V and J ends, which lost 3 bases and 4 bases, there was a span of 13 bases. CDR3 sequence (DNA): TGTGCCAGCAGCGCAGCGACGGAAGCCACTGAAGCTTTCTTT. Translating it yields CASSAATEATEAFF.

V gene TRBV4-2 combines with J gene TRBJ2-3, with TRBD2 identical over 12 bases. Germline CDR1 and CDR2: LGHNA and YNFKEQ. The CDR3 has 17 amino acids. Germline trimming cut 2 bases from V and 6 bases from J; bases unmatched to any gene: 9. The CDR3 DNA sequence: TGTGCCAGCAGCCAAAGACTAGCGGGAGTACCAGTGGATACGCAGTATTTT. Translation gives CASSQRLAGVPVDTQYF.

V and J are TRBV2 and TRBJ2-3; 13 nucleotides agree with TRBD2. Trimming at V came to 5 bases and at J to 4 bases, leaving 6 bases not matched to a gene. CDR1 SNHLY and CDR2 FYNNEI come from the germline V gene. The CDR3 runs to 16 residues. The CDR3 is CASSQGLAGAADTQYF. CDR3 nucleotide sequence: TGTGCCAGCAGTCAAGGACTAGCGGGGGCCGCAGATACGCAGTATTTT.

The V gene is TRBV11-1, the J gene TRBJ2-5; no firm D call. Trimming stripped 2 bases from V and 5 bases from J, with 9 bases between. The CDR3 consists of 13 residues. Germline loops: CDR1 SGHAT, CDR2 FQDESV (reference sequence). The DNA for the CDR3 is TGTGCCAGCAGCTTACCCTCGGAGGAGACCCAGTACTTC. Translating it yields CASSLPSEETQYF.

The chain links TRBV7-8 to TRBJ2-1; 8 bases are a match to TRBD2. CDR3 length: 16 amino acids. Germline CDR1 is SGHVS and CDR2 is FQNEAQ. The J segment lost 8 bases and the V segment lost 4 bases, leaving 13 bases of the junction unmatched. The DNA of the CDR3 is TGTGCCAGCAGCTACCGGACTAGCTCCTTGGTTGATGAGCAGTTCTTC. Its protein is CASSYRTSSLVDEQFF.

The chain joins TRBV27 to TRBJ2-3; 11 bases match TRBD1. This CDR3 is 17 amino acids long. Germline CDR1 is MNHEY and CDR2 is SMNVEV (reference sequence). J gave up 0 bases and V 3 bases, and 5 bases lay outside the gene matches. The DNA for the CDR3 is TGTGCCAGCAGTTTCCACGGACAGGGGGCGAGCACAGATACGCAGTATTTT. It translates to CASSFHGQGASTDTQYF.

Only a few counts were recorded for this clone. The CDR3 nucleotides are TGTGCCAGCAGCCCAGGACAGGGGGCTAGCACCGGGGAGCTGTTTTTT. Residues: CASSPGQGASTGELFF. The chain has TRBV7-9 and TRBJ2-2; TRBD1 matches 11 bases. Germline loops: CDR1 SEHNR, CDR2 FQNEAQ (reference sequence). This CDR3 region has 16 residues. V shed 5 bases and J 4 bases; nucleotides not matched to a gene: 6.

The chain employs TRBV7-2 and TRBJ1-4; D may be TRBD1 (6 bases). V was clipped by 5 bases and J by 4 bases, with 11 bases between them. The V gene's germline CDR1 is SGHTA and CDR2 FQGNSA. The CDR3 runs 14 residues. The CDR3 sequence is CASSQGHVNEKLFF. CDR3 nucleotides: TGTGCCAGCAGCCAGGGACACGTTAATGAAAAACTGTTTTTT.

V gene TRBV11-3 combines with J gene TRBJ2-7; the D call may be TRBD1 or TRBD2 (5 bases each). Looked up from germline, CDR1 is SGHNT and CDR2 is YENEEA. The germline V and J ends were trimmed by 5 bases and 11 bases, with 22 bases remaining between them. CDR3 length equals 14 residues. CDR3 in DNA: TGTGCCAGCAGCCCCAGACCAGACAGTCCGACTAAGTACTTC. It translates to CASSPRPDSPTKYF.

CDR3 sequence reads: CASSIGTGISGANVLTF. CDR3 bases: TGTGCCAGTAGTATCGGGACAGGAATCTCTGGGGCCAACGTCCTGACTTTC. The chain links TRBV19 to TRBJ2-6, with 8 bases lining up with TRBD1. Germline V CDR1 and CDR2: LNHDA, SQIVND (reference sequence). Trimming took 3 bases from V and 0 from J; bases not matched to a gene: 4. This CDR3 spans 17 amino acids. The complete variable domain, with remaining parts taken from reference TRBV19 and TRBJ2-6, reads DGGITQSPKYLFRKEGQNVTLSCEQNLNHDAMYWYRQDPGQGLRLIYYSQIVNDFQKGDIAEGYSVSREKKESFPLTVTSAQKNPTAFYLCASSIGTGISGANVLTFGAGSRLTVL.

The V call is TRBV28, the J call TRBJ1-2, with a weak D call TRBD1 (5 bases). The CDR3 contains 13 residues. Trimming removed 7 bases from V and 3 bases from J, with 12 bases in between. The germline V gene encodes CDR1 MDHEN and CDR2 SYDVKM. For the CDR3, the DNA is TGTGCCAGCATCGACGGGGGTGACTATGGCTACACCTTC. Translation gives CASIDGGDYGYTF.

This clone showed up just once. The chain links TRBV14 to TRBJ1-4; 8 bases agree with TRBD1. The CDR3 length is 16 residues. Germline CDR1 is SGHDN and CDR2 is FVKESK. The J segment lost 0 bases and the V segment lost 3 bases, leaving 3 bases of the junction unmatched. CDR3: CASSQTGVATNEKLFF. The CDR3 DNA reads as TGTGCCAGCAGCCAGACAGGGGTTGCAACTAATGAAAAACTGTTTTTT. Filled out from reference TRBV14 and TRBJ1-4, the complete variable domain reads EAGVTQFPSHSVIEKGQTVTLRCDPISGHDNLYWYRRVMGKEIKFLLHFVKESKQDESGMPNNRFLAERTGGTYSTLKVQPAELEDSGVYFCASSQTGVATNEKLFFGSGTQLSVL.

The rearrangement uses TRBV29-1 and TRBJ2-5; D is perhaps TRBD1 (5 bases). In germline, CDR1 is SQVTM, CDR2 ANQGSEA. V lost 4 bases to trimming and J lost 1 base, with 10 bases between them. The CDR3 spans 13 residues. Here the CDR3 DNA reads TGCAGCGTTGCGACAGACCTCCAAGAGACCCAGTACTTC. Translated: CSVATDLQETQYF.

This chain connects TRBV7-2 to TRBJ2-5; D gene unclear. The CDR3 has 12 amino acids. With 5 bases removed from V and 0 bases from J, the gap between germline ends came to 4 bases. Germline V gene data show CDR1 as SGHTA and CDR2 as FQGNSA. In DNA, the CDR3 is TGTGCCAGCAGCCCAGACCAAGAGACCCAGTACTTC. It specifies CASSPDQETQYF.

This chain links TRBV29-1 with TRBJ2-7; the D gene is possibly TRBD1 (5 bases). Deletions cut 5 bases from V and 2 bases from J, with 13 bases between. CDR1 and CDR2 (germline): SQVTM, ANQGSEA. The CDR3 contains 13 residues. The DNA of the CDR3 is TGCAGCGTTCGGGCAGGGATCCCCTACGAGCAGTACTTC. Encoded protein: CSVRAGIPYEQYF.

The J gene is TRBJ1-5, the V gene TRBV4-1; possibly TRBD1 for D (6 bases). Per the germline V gene, CDR1 is MGHRA and CDR2 is YSYEKL. V lost 0 bases and J lost 4, with 10 bases in between. The CDR3 runs 15 residues. CDR3 amino acids: CASSQDSQGNQPQHF. CDR3 nucleotide sequence: TGCGCCAGCAGCCAAGATAGCCAGGGGAATCAGCCCCAGCATTTT.

The gene calls are TRBV5-4 and TRBJ1-4; TRBD1 matches at 7 bases. The CDR3 is made up of 16 amino acids. CDR1 and CDR2 from the germline V gene are SGHNT and YYREEE (reference sequence). With V trimmed by 4 bases and J by 0 bases, 6 bases remained unmatched. The CDR3 is CASSPGTVATNEKLFF. The CDR3 nucleotides read TGTGCCAGCAGCCCTGGGACAGTTGCAACTAATGAAAAACTGTTTTTT.

The V gene is TRBV28, the J gene TRBJ1-1, with D unresolved. Germline V gives CDR1 MDHEN, CDR2 SYDVKM. V was pared by 6 bases and J by 0 bases, with 11 bases between. The CDR3 length is 14 residues. The CDR3 here is CASRSGFLNTEAFF. DNA for the CDR3: TGTGCCAGCAGATCCGGGTTCCTGAACACTGAAGCTTTCTTT.

A single count supports this clone. V and J are TRBV10-1 and TRBJ2-3; the match to TRBD2 covers 9 bases. In germline, CDR1 is WNHNN, CDR2 SYGVQD (reference sequence). The CDR3 is 15 amino acids. V was pared by 0 bases and J by 4 bases, with 2 bases of the junction left unmatched. The DNA for the CDR3 is TGCGCCAGCAGTGAGTCCCTAGCGGGATCAGATACGCAGTATTTT. Its translation: CASSESLAGSDTQYF.

The genes are TRBV2 and TRBJ2-3; D possibly corresponds to TRBD1 (5 bases). The CDR3 is 14 amino acids. V was clipped by 6 bases and J by 4 bases, with 14 bases between them. Per the germline V gene, CDR1 is SNHLY and CDR2 is FYNNEI. CDR3 protein: CASSASGAADTQYF. The DNA for the CDR3 is TGTGCCAGCAGCGCATCTGGGGCCGCAGATACGCAGTATTTT.

The gene calls are TRBV28 and TRBJ2-5; D might be TRBD2 (6 bases). Germline V CDR1 and CDR2: MDHEN, SYDVKM. There are 17 residues in the CDR3. V was clipped by 4 bases and J by 1 base, with 19 bases between them. CDR3 residues: CASSSPPGGAIQETQYF. The CDR3 DNA is TGTGCCAGCAGTTCCCCCCCCGGGGGAGCCATCCAAGAGACCCAGTACTTC.

This clone turned up a few times. V gene TRBV27 combines with J gene TRBJ2-3, with 7 positions matching TRBD1. The CDR3 is made up of 16 amino acids. Germline V gene lookup returns CDR1 MNHEY and CDR2 SMNVEV (reference sequence). The junction had 10 bases not matched to a gene; V was cut back by 7 bases and J by 0 bases. CDR3 amino acids: CASTEGAGQSTDTQYF. The CDR3 DNA sequence: TGTGCCAGCACCGAGGGGGCAGGACAGAGCACAGATACGCAGTATTTT.

The J gene is TRBJ2-5, the V gene TRBV5-5; D gene unclear. Between the trimmed V and J ends, which lost 4 bases and 10 bases, there was a span of 11 bases. This CDR3 has 11 residues. Germline V lookup: CDR1 SGHKS, CDR2 YYEKEE (reference sequence). The chain's CDR3 is CASSQVKDQYF. In nucleotides, the CDR3 is TGTGCCAGCAGCCAGGTCAAGGACCAGTACTTC.

V is TRBV30 and J is TRBJ2-1; D gene unclear. This CDR3 is 11 amino acids long. CDR1 is GTSNPN, CDR2 SVGIG, per germline (reference sequence). Trimming cost V 1 base and J 7 bases, with 5 bases left between them. The CDR3 loop is CAWSGENEQFF. The CDR3 coding sequence is TGTGCCTGGAGTGGTGAAAATGAGCAGTTCTTC.

The chain employs TRBV5-1 and TRBJ2-7; D gene uncertain. Trimming cost V 0 bases and J 5 bases, with 3 bases left between them. Germline CDR1 is SGHRS and CDR2 is YFSETQ. This CDR3 is 11 amino acids long. For the CDR3, the DNA is TGCGCCAGCAGCTTGGAGGACGAGCAGTACTTC. Its translation: CASSLEDEQYF.

This rearrangement joins TRBV10-1 to TRBJ2-7; maybe TRBD1 (6 bases). V was trimmed by 3 bases and J by 3 bases, leaving 12 bases between them. Germline V gene sequence: CDR1 WNHNN, CDR2 SYGVQD (reference sequence). This CDR3 comprises 14 residues. In nucleotides, the CDR3 is TGCGCCAGCAGTGACGGATCAGGGGTCTACGAGCAGTACTTC. Translating it yields CASSDGSGVYEQYF.

The rearrangement joins TRBV6-5 to TRBJ2-1, with 7 bases matching TRBD2. CDR1 MNHEY and CDR2 SVGAGI come from the germline V gene. After removal of 3 bases from V and 0 bases from J, the junction contained 5 bases not matched to a gene. The CDR3 has 16 amino acids. The CDR3 sequence is CASSYKAGSSYNEQFF. CDR3 nucleotide sequence: TGTGCCAGCAGTTATAAAGCGGGAAGCTCCTACAATGAGCAGTTCTTC.

The chain couples TRBV2 to TRBJ2-1, with a possible D match to TRBD2 (5 bases). V shed 5 bases and J shed 0 bases, with 11 bases lying between them. Looked up from germline, CDR1 is SNHLY and CDR2 is FYNNEI. This CDR3 spans 15 amino acids. The CDR3 reads CASSWGTSSYNEQFF. The CDR3 region has the DNA TGTGCCAGCAGTTGGGGTACTAGCTCCTACAATGAGCAGTTCTTC.

This chain connects TRBV7-8 to TRBJ1-6, with D possibly being TRBD1 (6 bases). The CDR3 covers 14 residues. The V and J ends lost 3 bases and 6 bases respectively, with 9 bases between them. Germline lookup yields CDR1 SGHVS and CDR2 FQNEAQ. The CDR3 sequence: CASSFTGSNSPLHF. CDR3 nucleotide sequence: TGTGCCAGCAGCTTTACAGGGTCTAATTCACCCCTCCACTTT.

This clone was counted between two and nine times. V gene TRBV2 combines with J gene TRBJ1-3; D possibly corresponds to TRBD1 (6 bases). From germline, CDR1 is SNHLY and CDR2 FYNNEI. The CDR3 is 16 amino acids. Trimming shortened V by 11 bases and J by 4 bases, and 24 bases separated the two germline ends. The CDR3 protein is CAASVYRVMAGNTIYF. The CDR3 region has the DNA TGTGCCGCCTCTGTTTACAGGGTGATGGCCGGAAACACCATATATTTT.